The 20 T cell receptor beta chains given below trace back to one sample, sequenced in a study of cytomegalovirus exposure and HLA in healthy donors. Using immunoSEQ multiplex PCR, the repertoire was profiled, and TCRdb retains in-frame clones only, with some absent. The sample has 55,000 to 75,000 clones; roughly nine tenths are singletons. What was sequenced was PBMCs. Receptors were obtained from a man aged 18 to 30 in good health and CMV-seronegative.

Written as DNA, the CDR3 is TGTGCCTGGGGGGCTTTAGCGGGTATCACAGATACGCAGTATTTT. Its protein is CAWGALAGITDTQYF. The V gene is TRBV30, the J gene TRBJ2-3, with TRBD2 identical over 7 bases. The CDR3 has 15 residues. Looked up from germline, CDR1 is GTSNPN and CDR2 is SVGIG (reference sequence). Trimming at V came to 5 bases and at J to 2 bases, leaving 10 bases not matched to a gene.

J is TRBJ2-3 and V is TRBV7-2; TRBD2 matches 15 bases. Germline loops: CDR1 SGHTA, CDR2 FQGNSA. The CDR3 loop spans 18 amino acids. The ends lost 0 bases at V and 4 bases at J; junction bases unmatched: 5. CDR3 residues: CASSLAQGLAGGADTQYF. In DNA form, the CDR3 reads TGTGCCAGCAGCTTAGCCCAAGGACTAGCGGGAGGGGCAGATACGCAGTATTTT.

The chain employs TRBV6-5 and TRBJ2-1, with 13 bases that match TRBD2. Germline CDR1 is MNHEY and CDR2 is SVGAGI. Trimming cost V 7 bases and J 7 bases; bases outside gene matches: 4. CDR3 length: 14 amino acids. The CDR3 bases are TGTGCCAGCACCTGGACTAGCGGGAGTAATGAGCAGTTCTTC. It encodes CASTWTSGSNEQFF.

The chain joins TRBV19 to TRBJ2-1; weak D call: TRBD2 (6 bases). CDR3 length: 14 amino acids. CDR1 LNHDA and CDR2 SQIVND come from the germline V gene (reference sequence). V was trimmed by 2 bases and J by 7 bases, leaving 12 bases between them. This CDR3 is CASSISSAGNEQFF. The CDR3 region has the DNA TGTGCCAGTAGTATAAGTTCTGCGGGAAATGAGCAGTTCTTC.

This chain uses TRBV27 with TRBJ2-1; 7 bases are a match to TRBD1. Germline V CDR1 and CDR2: MNHEY, SMNVEV (reference sequence). The length of the CDR3 is 17 residues. Trimming removed 3 bases from V and 5 bases from J; junction bases left unmatched: 13. The CDR3 nucleotides are TGTGCCAGCAGTTTGGGTTTTTTAGGGGGCCCAAACAATGAGCAGTTCTTC. Translated: CASSLGFLGGPNNEQFF.

The rearrangement joins TRBV4-2 to TRBJ2-3; 10 nucleotides line up with TRBD2. Trimming removed 0 bases from V and 2 bases from J; junction bases left unmatched: 8. The CDR3 spans 18 residues. CDR1 is LGHNA, CDR2 YNFKEQ, per germline. The CDR3 here is CASSQEINSGGPTDTQYF. DNA of the CDR3: TGTGCCAGCAGCCAAGAAATAAATAGCGGGGGGCCCACAGATACGCAGTATTTT.

V gene TRBV6-6 combines with J gene TRBJ2-1, with a tentative D call TRBD2 (5 bases). Per germline, CDR1 MNHNY and CDR2 SVGAGI (reference sequence). The V end was cut by 10 bases, the J end by 8 bases, with 12 bases between. The CDR3 extends over 11 amino acids. CDR3 sequence reads: CAISSTHEQFF. CDR3 coding DNA: TGTGCCATTTCTAGCACCCATGAGCAGTTCTTC.

The chain employs TRBV27 and TRBJ1-5, with 10 bases identical to TRBD1. The length of the CDR3 is 15 residues. Germline-derived CDR1 and CDR2 are MNHEY and SMNVEV (reference sequence). The V segment lost 5 bases and the J segment 6 bases; nucleotides outside the gene matches: 7. Here the CDR3 reads CASSRLTGGVQPQHF. The CDR3 DNA reads TGTGCCAGCAGTAGGTTGACAGGGGGCGTTCAGCCCCAGCATTTT.

This clone appeared a single time. The chain recombines TRBV9 with TRBJ1-3; D ambiguous. The CDR3 loop spans 15 amino acids. Germline-derived CDR1 and CDR2 are SGDLS and YYNGEE. V was pared by 4 bases and J by 2 bases, with 13 bases between. CDR3 sequence: CASSPKWSAGNTIYF. As DNA, the CDR3 is TGTGCCAGCAGCCCAAAATGGAGTGCTGGAAACACCATATATTTT.

This chain links TRBV7-3 with TRBJ2-7; TRBD2 is a possible D gene (6 bases). Looked up from germline, CDR1 is SGHTA and CDR2 is FQGTGA. The CDR3 sequence is 14 residues long. V was clipped by 5 bases and J by 0 bases, with 11 bases between them. The CDR3 here is CASSRGGSSYEQYF. The CDR3 DNA follows: TGTGCCAGCAGCCGAGGAGGGAGCTCCTACGAGCAGTACTTC.

The V call is TRBV14, the J call TRBJ2-7; D gene uncertain. The CDR3 is 15 residues long. Trimming pared 1 base from V and 0 bases from J, leaving 10 bases between. Germline CDR1 is SGHDN and CDR2 is FVKESK. The DNA of the CDR3 is TGTGCCAGCAGCCAAGCCGCCGCGAGCTCCTACGAGCAGTACTTC. This translates into CASSQAAASSYEQYF.

Here the CDR3 DNA reads TGTGCCAGCAGCATCCGGGGGGCAGGTGTGGTGGTAGCTTTCTTT. This gives the protein CASSIRGAGVVVAFF. The rearrangement links TRBV9 to TRBJ1-1; possibly TRBD1 for D (6 bases). The CDR3 has 15 amino acids. V was clipped by 4 bases and J by 10 bases, with 23 bases between them. Germline V gene sequence: CDR1 SGDLS, CDR2 YYNGEE.

This clone has just a few counts. The chain couples TRBV27 to TRBJ1-1; 8 bases map to TRBD1. Germline-derived CDR1 and CDR2 are MNHEY and SMNVEV (reference sequence). V gave up 1 base and J gave up 4 bases; unmatched junction bases: 5. The CDR3 totals 15 residues. The CDR3, as DNA: TGTGCCAGCAGTTTATACGGACAGGGCGGCACTGAAGCTTTCTTT. Amino acid sequence: CASSLYGQGGTEAFF.

This clone was observed a handful of times. The chain uses TRBV2 and TRBJ2-3; TRBD2 matches 8 bases. There are 11 residues in the CDR3. The germline gives CDR1 SNHLY, CDR2 FYNNEI. V gave up 6 bases and J gave up 10 bases; unmatched junction bases: 3. The CDR3 coding sequence is TGTGCCAGCAGAGCGGGGGAGCCGCAGTATTTT. Its protein is CASRAGEPQYF.

V and J are TRBV28 and TRBJ2-1; the D is unclear. This CDR3 contains 14 residues. The germline V gene has CDR1 MDHEN and CDR2 SYDVKM. Trimming removed 5 bases at V and 6 bases at J, with 14 bases between. This chain's CDR3 is CASSPPRISNEQFF. The CDR3 DNA sequence: TGTGCCAGCAGTCCCCCCAGGATTTCCAATGAGCAGTTCTTC.

The chain couples TRBV7-2 to TRBJ2-7; 10 positions agree with TRBD2. The CDR3 has 15 residues. V gave up 5 bases and J gave up 2 bases; unmatched junction bases: 6. Per the germline V gene, CDR1 is SGHTA and CDR2 is FQGNSA. In DNA form, the CDR3 reads TGTGCCAGCAGCCGGACTAGCGGAGGGGCCTACGAGCAGTACTTC. This codes for CASSRTSGGAYEQYF.

The chain recombines TRBV7-9 with TRBJ1-1; no reliable D call. Per germline, CDR1 SEHNR and CDR2 FQNEAQ (reference sequence). Trimming shortened V by 4 bases and J by 1 base, and 10 bases separated the two germline ends. This CDR3 comprises 14 residues. In DNA form, the CDR3 reads TGTGCCAGCAGCTCCTGGGCCGAGAACACTGAAGCTTTCTTT. It specifies CASSSWAENTEAFF.

The chain combines TRBV7-8 with TRBJ2-7; maybe TRBD2 (6 bases). Germline-derived CDR1 and CDR2 are SGHVS and FQNEAQ. Between the trimmed V and J ends, which lost 0 bases and 0 bases, there was a span of 12 bases. CDR3 length: 16 residues. DNA of the CDR3: TGTGCCAGCAGCTTAGCGGTAGCGGAAAGCTCCTACGAGCAGTACTTC. Residues: CASSLAVAESSYEQYF.

This chain links TRBV9 with TRBJ1-2; 10 bases match TRBD1. This CDR3 comprises 15 residues. Germline V gives CDR1 SGDLS, CDR2 YYNGEE. V shed 3 bases and J 3 bases; nucleotides not matched to a gene: 5. CDR3 nucleotides: TGTGCCAGCAGCGGAGGGACAGGGGCTCACTATGGCTACACCTTC. Translating it yields CASSGGTGAHYGYTF.

The chain carries TRBV6-6 and TRBJ2-1; 12 nucleotides agree with TRBD1. The germline CDR1 and CDR2 sequences are MNHNY and SVGAGI (reference sequence). CDR3 length: 15 amino acids. The V gene end was trimmed by 4 bases and the J gene end by 10 bases; junction bases not matched to a gene: 8. Here the CDR3 reads CASSSAGGQGAEQFF. The CDR3 coding sequence is TGTGCCAGCAGTTCCGCGGGGGGACAGGGGGCCGAGCAGTTCTTC.